This T cell receptor (beta chain) was observed in a study of blood T cell repertoires in COVID-19. Study-wide background: PBMCs, B-cell-depleted T cells, or T cells provided the cDNA or gDNA that made up the material.

The CDR3 length is 13 residues. Per germline, CDR1 ENHRY and CDR2 SYGVKD. V trimming: 10 bases; J trimming: 0 bases; junction bases outside the gene matches: 4. The authors' processing: Nucleated cell number was recorded as an estimate derived from reference gene primer amplification. Produced via immunoSEQ multiplex PCR; TCRdb's table is partial and in-frame only. V, J and clone size are taken as reported in that table, and D and trimming were inferred from the DNA itself. The data hold around 98,000 clones, with approximately 84% observed a single time. J is TRBJ1-1 and V is TRBV10-3; 8 nucleotides match TRBD1. The sequencing input was peripheral blood. The receptor was isolated from a woman aged 55-75 years with acute or convalescent COVID-19. CDR3 DNA: TGTGCCACCGGACAGGGCATGAACACTGAAGCTTTCTTT. Translated, it gives CATGQGMNTEAFF.